This T cell receptor beta chain derives from a study of memory CD4+ T cells and cytomegalovirus serostatus. About this clone itself: As yet, its antigen is unknown.

TCRdb's copy holds only in-frame clones and misses some; the assay was immunoSEQ multiplex PCR. The sample records around 40,000 clones, nearly 80% being singletons. Single viable CD3+CD4+CD8-CD45RO+ cells were sorted as the memory CD4+ T cells. Donors' CMV status reflects serum IgG against pp150, pp28, p38, p52. CD4+ T cells were isolated by positive magnetic selection. Trimming left V 4 bases short and J 4 bases short, with 18 bases between. CDR3 length: 16 residues. Germline V gene sequence: CDR1 SGHRS, CDR2 YFSETQ. General study findings and limits: Median bootstrapped AUC for CMV status was just over 0.94 originally, around 0.91 US-trained. Suggested: most of the CMV-linked TCR signature lies in CD4+ memory cells.

The clonotype originates from an adult in good health and CMV-seronegative. The sequenced sample consisted of memory CD4+ T cells from blood. The chain has TRBV5-1 and TRBJ1-3, with D possibly TRBD1 on 5 matching bases. The CDR3 DNA sequence: TGCGCCAGCAGCCGAGACAGCGTCCCAAGCGGAAACACCATATATTTT. This translates into CASSRDSVPSGNTIYF.